Below are 7 T cell receptor beta chains sequenced from a single sample in a study of radiation and T cells in renal cell carcinoma (TCRdb year 2020). The sample's time point, from its label and the paper: baseline pretreatment blood. This sample's treatment or condition label indicates: 15 Gy SBRT to primary tumor, nephrectomy 4 weeks later. Library method: the immunoSEQ multiplex PCR assay. What TCRdb holds here is the immuneACCESS table cut down to in-frame rearrangements. Part of the clones is not present; checked against another copy, under half of the missing clones reflect an unresolved V gene, and the others are unexplained. The sample table records 150,000 or so clones; about 88% of these occur just once. The ten largest clones represent 4.1% of the sample. The sequencing used blood, collected from a patient whose treatment included radiotherapy and nephrectomy. These receptors all come from a woman between 65 and 79 years old with renal cell carcinoma.

The genes are TRBV4-2 and TRBJ2-3; 10 bases match TRBD2. Germline V gene lookup returns CDR1 LGHNA and CDR2 YNFKEQ. The V gene end was trimmed by 4 bases and the J gene end by 0 bases; junction bases not matched to a gene: 4. This CDR3 is 16 amino acids long. In DNA, the CDR3 is TGTGCCAGCAGCCCCAAAGCGGGGGGGAGCACAGATACGCAGTATTTT. It is translated as CASSPKAGGSTDTQYF.

The CDR3 reads CASSYSETSGGTQYF. Here the CDR3 DNA reads TGTGCCAGCAGTTACTCGGAGACTAGCGGGGGTACGCAGTATTTT. The gene calls are TRBV6-5 and TRBJ2-3; TRBD2 agrees at 12 bases. The CDR3 has 15 amino acids. In germline, CDR1 is MNHEY, CDR2 SVGAGI. V trimming: 0 bases; J trimming: 8 bases; junction bases outside the gene matches: 3.

This chain joins TRBV27 and TRBJ1-1; 10 bases line up with TRBD1. Germline trimming cut 1 base from V and 1 base from J; bases unmatched to any gene: 12. This CDR3 region has 19 residues. CDR1 is MNHEY and CDR2 is SMNVEV in the germline V gene (reference sequence). The CDR3 protein is CASSLWTGRDRGRNTEAFF. Here the CDR3 DNA reads TGTGCCAGCAGTTTATGGACGGGCCGGGACAGGGGTAGGAACACTGAAGCTTTCTTT.

The V gene is TRBV5-8, the J gene TRBJ2-7; either TRBD1 or TRBD2 may supply D (5 bases each). The CDR3 consists of 15 residues. V lost 2 bases and J 5 bases, leaving 17 bases between the germline ends. Germline loops: CDR1 SGHTS, CDR2 YDEGEE. The CDR3 region is CASSLRDVPSNEQYF. The DNA for the CDR3 is TGTGCCAGCAGCTTACGGGACGTCCCTTCCAACGAGCAGTACTTC. Full variable domain (missing parts from reference TRBV5-8 and TRBJ2-7): EAGVTQSPTHLIKTRGQQATLRCSPISGHTSVYWYQQALGLGLQFLLWYDEGEERNRGNFPPRFSGRQFPNYSSELNVNALELEDSALYLCASSLRDVPSNEQYFGPGTRLTVT.

The chain recombines TRBV6-5 with TRBJ2-2; D uncertain. This CDR3 spans 14 amino acids. Germline CDR1 and CDR2: MNHEY and SVGAGI. The germline V and J ends were trimmed by 0 bases and 4 bases, with 6 bases remaining between them. CDR3 bases: TGTGCCAGCAGTTACTCGATAGGCACCGGGGAGCTGTTTTTT. This gives the protein CASSYSIGTGELFF.

CDR3 residues: CAWQFRGRGNTIYF. In DNA, the CDR3 is TGTGCCTGGCAGTTCAGGGGCCGTGGAAACACCATATATTTT. This chain joins TRBV30 and TRBJ1-3; D might be TRBD1 (6 bases). This CDR3 is built from 14 residues. Between the trimmed V and J ends, which lost 5 bases and 3 bases, there was a span of 14 bases. Per the germline V gene, CDR1 is GTSNPN and CDR2 is SVGIG (reference sequence).

The V gene is TRBV18, the J gene TRBJ1-2; weak D call: TRBD1 (6 bases). The germline CDR1 and CDR2 sequences are KGHSH and LQKENI. V lost 5 bases and J lost 9, with 16 bases in between. CDR3 size: 13 residues. CDR3 residues: CASSTRQEGRYTF. The CDR3, as DNA: TGTGCCAGCTCAACCCGACAGGAGGGTCGCTACACCTTC.